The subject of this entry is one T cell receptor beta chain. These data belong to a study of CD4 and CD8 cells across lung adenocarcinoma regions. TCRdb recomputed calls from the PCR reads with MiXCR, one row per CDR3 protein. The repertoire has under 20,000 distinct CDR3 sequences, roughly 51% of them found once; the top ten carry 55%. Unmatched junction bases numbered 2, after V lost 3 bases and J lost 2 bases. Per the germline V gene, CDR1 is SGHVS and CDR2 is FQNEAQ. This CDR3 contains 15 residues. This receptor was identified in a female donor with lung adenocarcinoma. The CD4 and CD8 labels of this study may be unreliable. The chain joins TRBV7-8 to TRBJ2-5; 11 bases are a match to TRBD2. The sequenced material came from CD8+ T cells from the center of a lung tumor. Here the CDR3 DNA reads TGTGCCAGCAGCTTTAGCGGGGGGGTACAAGAGACCCAGTACTTC. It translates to CASSFSGGVQETQYF.